This T cell receptor beta chain originates from a study of blood T cells in healthy people across ages. Per germline, CDR1 LGHNA and CDR2 YNFKEQ. The CDR3 spans 18 residues. As concerns this clonotype: Its specificity is not known.

With a J-beta primer mix and a sample-barcoded 5' primer, a second PCR ran about 7 to 12 cycles. TCRdb processed the 5' RACE reads anew with MiXCR; each CDR3 protein has one entry. Among some 760,000 distinct CDR3 sequences listed, 25% were seen once. Study outcomes and limitations: Estimates of diversity drawn from one million T cells were considered underestimates.

This sample also appeared in a second study, on T cells of mothers and their children.

The specimen was blood. This TCR came from a boy between 10 and 17 years old in good health. The gene calls are TRBV4-2 and TRBJ2-5, with 10 nucleotides matching TRBD2. The DNA end is more similar to TRBJ2-7, so the J call may be wrong. CDR3 residues: CASSQEGVLAGSLNEQYF. The CDR3 bases are TGTGCCAGCAGCCAAGAAGGTGTACTAGCGGGAAGTTTAAACGAGCAGTACTTC.